One and the same sample provided the 17 T cell receptor beta chains below, sequenced in a study of long-term antiretroviral therapy in people with HIV. immunoSEQ v3.0 was run at survey level. Sequencing was performed with immunoSEQ multiplex PCR; in TCRdb, only in-frame clones are kept and a portion is missing. The table lists about 28,000 clones, 65% to 85% of them singletons, with over 5% in the top ten. This specimen consisted of unsorted PBMCs, obtained 0.4 years after starting antiretroviral therapy. All receptors come from a man aged 18 to 35 with HIV.

The chain links TRBV28 to TRBJ1-2; D not resolved. Trimming shortened V by 4 bases and J by 9 bases, and 12 bases separated the two germline ends. CDR1 is MDHEN and CDR2 is SYDVKM in the germline V gene. The length of the CDR3 is 12 residues. The CDR3 DNA reads as TGTGCCAGCAGTTCTCGATTCGGGAGCTACACCTTC. It yields the protein CASSSRFGSYTF.

This clone was detected once. This chain uses TRBV27 with TRBJ1-4; 7 nucleotides agree with TRBD1. V dropped 3 bases and J dropped 8; count of bases not matched to a gene: 0. Germline V gives CDR1 MNHEY, CDR2 SMNVEV (reference sequence). This CDR3 has 12 residues. The CDR3 DNA reads as TGTGCCAGCAGTTTCAGGGGGGAAAAACTGTTTTTT. It is translated as CASSFRGEKLFF.

This clone was seen just once. The chain links TRBV7-6 to TRBJ2-7; D is perhaps TRBD1 (6 bases). V shed 5 bases and J shed 2 bases, with 16 bases lying between them. The CDR3 is made up of 15 amino acids. Germline loops: CDR1 SGHVS, CDR2 FNYEAQ. In nucleotides, the CDR3 is TGTGCCAGCAGCCCCTGGACAGAGTCTACCTACGAGCAGTACTTC. Translated, it gives CASSPWTESTYEQYF.

This clone has a single count. J is TRBJ2-7 and V is TRBV6-5; 9 bases are shared with TRBD1. From germline, CDR1 is MNHEY and CDR2 SVGAGI. The CDR3 covers 14 residues. Trimming removed 0 bases from V and 9 bases from J; junction bases left unmatched: 6. The DNA of the CDR3 is TGTGCCAGCAGTTACTCGAGGACAGGGGAGAGGCAGTACTTC. Translation gives CASSYSRTGERQYF.

This clone is labeled as medium-sized. The identical CDR3 is also encoded by other nucleotide sequences in the sample. The chain employs TRBV19 and TRBJ2-7; D unresolved. Trimming shortened V by 4 bases and J by 4 bases, and 5 bases separated the two germline ends. CDR1 LNHDA and CDR2 SQIVND come from the germline V gene (reference sequence). The CDR3 is made up of 11 amino acids. The DNA for the CDR3 is TGTGCCAGTAGTAGTAGATACGAGCAGTACTTC. Translated: CASSSRYEQYF. Using reference TRBV19 and TRBJ2-7 for the parts outside the CDR3, the full variable domain is DGGITQSPKYLFRKEGQNVTLSCEQNLNHDAMYWYRQDPGQGLRLIYYSQIVNDFQKGDIAEGYSVSREKKESFPLTVTSAQKNPTAFYLCASSSRYEQYFGPGTRLTVT.

The chain recombines TRBV7-8 with TRBJ2-5; TRBD2 matches 7 bases. Trimming cost V 5 bases and J 4 bases; bases outside gene matches: 7. Germline CDR1 reads SGHVS; CDR2 reads FQNEAQ. This CDR3 comprises 14 residues. CDR3 sequence: CASSLRLAPETQYF. The CDR3 bases are TGTGCCAGCAGCCTCCGACTAGCCCCAGAGACCCAGTACTTC.

The rearrangement uses TRBV6-1 and TRBJ1-1; 7 bases are shared with TRBD1. Germline-derived CDR1 and CDR2 are MNHNS and SASEGT. J was trimmed by 6 bases and V by 1 base; bases with no gene match: 17. The CDR3 contains 18 residues. The CDR3 sequence is CASSEGTTGSLLGAEAFF. The CDR3 DNA reads TGTGCCAGCAGTGAAGGGACGACAGGGTCGCTACTGGGCGCTGAAGCTTTCTTT.

This sequence joins TRBV7-9 and TRBJ2-3; TRBD2 aligns across 9 bases. Trimming at V came to 5 bases and at J to 2 bases, leaving 17 bases not matched to a gene. CDR1 and CDR2 from the germline V gene are SEHNR and FQNEAQ (reference sequence). The CDR3 runs 19 residues. CDR3 DNA sequence: TGTGCCAGCAGCGCCCTTCGAGCGGGAGGTCTTAATTCCACAGATACGCAGTATTTT. This gives the protein CASSALRAGGLNSTDTQYF. The full variable domain, rest sourced from reference TRBV7-9 and TRBJ2-3, is DTGVSQNPRHKITKRGQNVTFRCDPISEHNRLYWYRQTLGQGPEFLTYFQNEAQLEKSRLLSDRFSAERPKGSFSTLEIQRTEQGDSAMYLCASSALRAGGLNSTDTQYFGPGTRLTVL.

The chain uses TRBV25-1 and TRBJ1-1; a possible D gene is TRBD1 (5 bases). Germline V gene lookup returns CDR1 MGHDK and CDR2 SYGVNS. The CDR3 covers 16 residues. V dropped 1 base and J dropped 4 bases, with 16 bases sitting between them. CDR3 DNA: TGTGCCAGCAGTGAATTGGGTGGGGGATTAGGCACTGAAGCTTTCTTT. Translating it yields CASSELGGGLGTEAFF.

CDR3 coding DNA: TGTGCCACCAGCAGAGGAGAGTCGGGGAACGAGCAGTACTTC. It translates to CATSRGESGNEQYF. This chain uses TRBV15 with TRBJ2-7; weak D call: TRBD2 (5 bases). The CDR3 length is 14 residues. Looked up from germline, CDR1 is LNHNV and CDR2 is YYDKDF (reference sequence). V was trimmed by 1 base and J by 5 bases, leaving 12 bases between them.

The chain employs TRBV4-1 and TRBJ2-2; 8 bases map to TRBD2. Germline lookup yields CDR1 MGHRA and CDR2 YSYEKL. The CDR3 contains 16 residues. The V and J ends lost 5 bases and 1 base, in that order; junction bases with no gene match: 6. In DNA, the CDR3 is TGCGCCAGCAGCTCTTCGCTAGCGGGGAACACCGGGGAGCTGTTTTTT. This translates into CASSSSLAGNTGELFF.

The chain links TRBV7-2 to TRBJ1-2, with a weak D call TRBD1 (6 bases). Germline assignment: CDR1 SGHTA and CDR2 FQGNSA. The V gene lost 0 bases and the J gene lost 5 bases, with 13 bases spanning the gap. CDR3 length equals 15 residues. CDR3 residues: CASSLAGDTDYGYTF. The CDR3 DNA follows: TGTGCCAGCAGCTTAGCGGGGGACACGGATTATGGCTACACCTTC.

This rearrangement joins TRBV11-2 to TRBJ2-1; unclear D gene. Germline values: CDR1 SGHAT, CDR2 FQNNGV. The V gene lost 6 bases and the J gene lost 2 bases, with 8 bases spanning the gap. The CDR3 length is 13 residues. The CDR3 reads CASSFDPYNEQFF. The CDR3 DNA follows: TGTGCCAGCAGTTTCGACCCCTACAATGAGCAGTTCTTC.

The gene calls are TRBV29-1 and TRBJ1-2; D is unclear. This CDR3 spans 11 amino acids. The V end was cut by 4 bases, the J end by 3 bases, with 6 bases between. Germline CDR1 reads SQVTM; CDR2 reads ANQGSEA. In DNA, the CDR3 is TGCAGCGTTGTCTCTGACTATGGCTACACCTTC. This codes for CSVVSDYGYTF. The complete variable domain, with remaining parts taken from reference TRBV29-1 and TRBJ1-2, reads SAVISQKPSRDICQRGTSLTIQCQVDSQVTMMFWYRQQPGQSLTLIATANQGSEATYESGFVIDKFPISRPNLTFSTLTVSNMSPEDSSIYLCSVVSDYGYTFGSGTRLTVV.

This chain joins TRBV11-2 and TRBJ1-5; D uncertain. The germline V and J ends were trimmed by 1 base and 5 bases, with 6 bases remaining between them. The V gene's germline CDR1 is SGHAT and CDR2 FQNNGV. The CDR3 runs 13 residues. The CDR3 nucleotides are TGTGCCAGCAGCTTAGGAAGATATCAGCCCCAGCATTTT. Translated, it gives CASSLGRYQPQHF.

The chain has TRBV10-3 and TRBJ1-2; 8 nucleotides agree with TRBD1. The CDR3 consists of 16 residues. CDR1 and CDR2 (germline): ENHRY, SYGVKD. Unmatched junction bases numbered 12, after V lost 4 bases and J lost 5 bases. The chain's CDR3 is CAISVLPTGGRYGYTF. As DNA, the CDR3 is TGTGCCATCAGTGTCCTCCCCACAGGGGGTCGGTATGGCTACACCTTC.

The rearrangement uses TRBV27 and TRBJ2-1; unclear D gene. Trimming stripped 5 bases from V and 8 bases from J, with 16 bases between. This CDR3 region has 14 residues. Germline V gene data show CDR1 as MNHEY and CDR2 as SMNVEV (reference sequence). The CDR3 loop is CASSPRFGNDEQFF. The CDR3 nucleotides read TGTGCCAGCAGTCCGCGATTCGGCAACGATGAGCAGTTCTTC.